These 15 T cell receptor beta chains share one sample of origin, sequenced in a study of a mutant IDH1 vaccine in newly diagnosed glioma. Time point reported: week 5, during vaccination. What each vaccine dose contained was 300 ug of mutant IDH1 20-mer peptide, accompanied by topical imiquimod. Which antigens these TCRs recognize remains unknown. Using immunoSEQ multiplex PCR, the repertoire was profiled, and TCRdb retains in-frame clones only, with some absent. The sample consists of more than 9,500 clones, around 90% of them appearing once. This specimen consisted of PBMCs, obtained from a glioma patient whose treatment included an IDH1 peptide vaccine. The receptors originated from a woman between 40 and 50 years old with glioma. Some clones in this sample may be carry-over from other donors' samples.

This chain connects TRBV6-6 to TRBJ1-3, with 8 positions matching TRBD1. V was pared by 10 bases and J by 0 bases, with 11 bases of the junction left unmatched. The CDR3 is 16 amino acids. CDR1 and CDR2 from the germline V gene are MNHNY and SVGAGI (reference sequence). The CDR3 sequence: CATKTTGGFSGNTIYF. CDR3 nucleotides: TGTGCCACTAAGACAACAGGGGGTTTCTCTGGAAACACCATATATTTT.

V and J are TRBV6-5 and TRBJ2-2; D not resolved. The CDR3 sequence is 16 residues long. V gave up 0 bases and J gave up 0 bases, with 8 bases separating them. Looked up from germline, CDR1 is MNHEY and CDR2 is SVGAGI. CDR3 loop: CASSYSMGTNTGELFF. The CDR3 nucleotides read TGTGCCAGCAGTTACTCGATGGGGACGAACACCGGGGAGCTGTTTTTT.

The chain couples TRBV27 to TRBJ2-7; D remains unclear. V gave up 11 bases and J gave up 4 bases, with 12 bases separating them. The CDR3 spans 11 residues. CDR1 MNHEY and CDR2 SMNVEV come from the germline V gene (reference sequence). The CDR3 protein is CAGRWKYEQYF. In DNA, the CDR3 is TGTGCCGGAAGATGGAAATACGAGCAGTACTTC.

This chain joins TRBV23-1 and TRBJ2-1; TRBD2 aligns across 7 bases. TRBV23-1 is placed among ORFs of uncertain function. The CDR3 totals 15 residues. J was trimmed by 2 bases and V by 2 bases; bases with no gene match: 3. CDR3 loop: CASSQRGSPYNEQFF. DNA of the CDR3: TGCGCCAGCAGTCAACGCGGGAGCCCCTACAATGAGCAGTTCTTC.

This sequence joins TRBV7-9 and TRBJ2-7; D ambiguous. V was shortened by 4 bases and J by 2 bases, with 9 bases between the two germline ends. Germline-derived CDR1 and CDR2 are SEHNR and FQNEAQ (reference sequence). The CDR3 covers 13 residues. CDR3 region: CASSSSGAYEQYF. In nucleotides, the CDR3 is TGTGCCAGCAGCTCTTCTGGCGCCTACGAGCAGTACTTC.

The chain couples TRBV19 to TRBJ2-6; TRBD1 aligns across 8 bases. The CDR3 is made up of 23 amino acids. Per germline, CDR1 LNHDA and CDR2 SQIVND (reference sequence). After removal of 3 bases from V and 0 bases from J, the junction contained 22 bases not matched to a gene. The CDR3 here is CASSINGQGTYGTSLSGANVLTF. The DNA for the CDR3 is TGTGCCAGTAGTATTAATGGACAGGGTACCTACGGGACCTCTCTCTCTGGGGCCAACGTCCTGACTTTC.

There are a few counts of this clone. The genes are TRBV30 and TRBJ1-1; D ambiguous. CDR3 size: 13 residues. Germline V gene sequence: CDR1 GTSNPN, CDR2 SVGIG (reference sequence). V lost 0 bases to trimming and J lost 1 base, with 6 bases between them. CDR3 sequence reads: CAWSVDRNTEAFF. The CDR3 nucleotides read TGTGCCTGGAGTGTAGACCGGAACACTGAAGCTTTCTTT.

The rearrangement joins TRBV20-1 to TRBJ1-1; tentatively, D is TRBD1 (5 bases). The V end lost 6 bases, the J end lost 3 bases, and 8 bases lay between the germline ends. Germline V lookup: CDR1 DFQATT, CDR2 SNEGSKA (reference sequence). The CDR3 has 11 residues. The CDR3 DNA sequence: TGCAGTGCCCCGGGGGACACTGAAGCTTTCTTT. Residues: CSAPGDTEAFF.

The chain is built from TRBV13 and TRBJ1-1; 8 nucleotides line up with TRBD1. J gave up 3 bases and V 4 bases, and 7 bases lay outside the gene matches. The CDR3 is 15 amino acids. CDR1 PRHDT and CDR2 FYEKMQ come from the germline V gene (reference sequence). The CDR3 region has the DNA TGTGCCAGCAGCTCCGTCACAGGGGGTCACACTGAAGCTTTCTTT. It is translated as CASSSVTGGHTEAFF.

The CDR3, as DNA: TGTGCCAGTAGTCAGGGACTAGCGGGGACAAATGAGCAGTTCTTC. Translating it yields CASSQGLAGTNEQFF. The chain employs TRBV19 and TRBJ2-1; TRBD2 agrees at 13 bases. This CDR3 has 15 residues. V lost 5 bases to trimming and J lost 7 bases; unmatched junction nucleotides: 5. CDR1 is LNHDA and CDR2 is SQIVND in the germline V gene (reference sequence).

This clone was picked up a small number of times. This chain links TRBV10-2 with TRBJ1-5, with D uncertain. The germline CDR1 and CDR2 sequences are WSHSY and SAAADI. V was clipped by 5 bases and J by 0 bases, with 5 bases between them. The CDR3 spans 13 residues. This CDR3 reads CASSLYSNQPQHF. The CDR3 nucleotides are TGCGCCAGCAGTCTTTATAGCAATCAGCCCCAGCATTTT.

The genes are TRBV7-9 and TRBJ1-3, with 7 bases aligning to TRBD1. The CDR3 has 15 amino acids. The V gene end was trimmed by 4 bases and the J gene end by 7 bases; junction bases not matched to a gene: 10. Germline values: CDR1 SEHNR, CDR2 FQNEAQ (reference sequence). The CDR3 nucleotides read TGTGCCAGCAGCTCGTTTATGACAGGGTCCAACACCATATATTTT. Residues: CASSSFMTGSNTIYF.

The gene calls are TRBV23-1 and TRBJ2-2, with a weak D call TRBD1 (5 bases). TRBV23-1 is recorded as an ORF, its role being uncertain. The CDR3 is made up of 11 amino acids. Trimming took off 8 bases at V and 10 bases at J, with 11 bases between the two ends. This chain's CDR3 is CASGPDKELFF. CDR3 DNA: TGCGCCAGCGGGCCGGACAAGGAGCTGTTTTTT.

CDR3 nucleotide sequence: TGTGCCAGCAGTTACTCCGGTCCCTCCTATGGCTACACCTTC. Amino acids: CASSYSGPSYGYTF. The gene calls are TRBV6-5 and TRBJ1-2, with D uncertain. Trimming shortened V by 0 bases and J by 4 bases, and 9 bases separated the two germline ends. Germline V gene sequence: CDR1 MNHEY, CDR2 SVGAGI. This CDR3 has 14 residues.

The genes are TRBV29-1 and TRBJ2-7, with D possibly being TRBD1 or TRBD2 (5 bases each). Germline CDR1 and CDR2: SQVTM and ANQGSEA. This CDR3 has 11 residues. With 6 bases removed from V and 5 bases from J, the gap between germline ends came to 11 bases. The CDR3 nucleotides are TGCAGCGTAAGGGACCTACACGAGCAGTACTTC. It codes for CSVRDLHEQYF.